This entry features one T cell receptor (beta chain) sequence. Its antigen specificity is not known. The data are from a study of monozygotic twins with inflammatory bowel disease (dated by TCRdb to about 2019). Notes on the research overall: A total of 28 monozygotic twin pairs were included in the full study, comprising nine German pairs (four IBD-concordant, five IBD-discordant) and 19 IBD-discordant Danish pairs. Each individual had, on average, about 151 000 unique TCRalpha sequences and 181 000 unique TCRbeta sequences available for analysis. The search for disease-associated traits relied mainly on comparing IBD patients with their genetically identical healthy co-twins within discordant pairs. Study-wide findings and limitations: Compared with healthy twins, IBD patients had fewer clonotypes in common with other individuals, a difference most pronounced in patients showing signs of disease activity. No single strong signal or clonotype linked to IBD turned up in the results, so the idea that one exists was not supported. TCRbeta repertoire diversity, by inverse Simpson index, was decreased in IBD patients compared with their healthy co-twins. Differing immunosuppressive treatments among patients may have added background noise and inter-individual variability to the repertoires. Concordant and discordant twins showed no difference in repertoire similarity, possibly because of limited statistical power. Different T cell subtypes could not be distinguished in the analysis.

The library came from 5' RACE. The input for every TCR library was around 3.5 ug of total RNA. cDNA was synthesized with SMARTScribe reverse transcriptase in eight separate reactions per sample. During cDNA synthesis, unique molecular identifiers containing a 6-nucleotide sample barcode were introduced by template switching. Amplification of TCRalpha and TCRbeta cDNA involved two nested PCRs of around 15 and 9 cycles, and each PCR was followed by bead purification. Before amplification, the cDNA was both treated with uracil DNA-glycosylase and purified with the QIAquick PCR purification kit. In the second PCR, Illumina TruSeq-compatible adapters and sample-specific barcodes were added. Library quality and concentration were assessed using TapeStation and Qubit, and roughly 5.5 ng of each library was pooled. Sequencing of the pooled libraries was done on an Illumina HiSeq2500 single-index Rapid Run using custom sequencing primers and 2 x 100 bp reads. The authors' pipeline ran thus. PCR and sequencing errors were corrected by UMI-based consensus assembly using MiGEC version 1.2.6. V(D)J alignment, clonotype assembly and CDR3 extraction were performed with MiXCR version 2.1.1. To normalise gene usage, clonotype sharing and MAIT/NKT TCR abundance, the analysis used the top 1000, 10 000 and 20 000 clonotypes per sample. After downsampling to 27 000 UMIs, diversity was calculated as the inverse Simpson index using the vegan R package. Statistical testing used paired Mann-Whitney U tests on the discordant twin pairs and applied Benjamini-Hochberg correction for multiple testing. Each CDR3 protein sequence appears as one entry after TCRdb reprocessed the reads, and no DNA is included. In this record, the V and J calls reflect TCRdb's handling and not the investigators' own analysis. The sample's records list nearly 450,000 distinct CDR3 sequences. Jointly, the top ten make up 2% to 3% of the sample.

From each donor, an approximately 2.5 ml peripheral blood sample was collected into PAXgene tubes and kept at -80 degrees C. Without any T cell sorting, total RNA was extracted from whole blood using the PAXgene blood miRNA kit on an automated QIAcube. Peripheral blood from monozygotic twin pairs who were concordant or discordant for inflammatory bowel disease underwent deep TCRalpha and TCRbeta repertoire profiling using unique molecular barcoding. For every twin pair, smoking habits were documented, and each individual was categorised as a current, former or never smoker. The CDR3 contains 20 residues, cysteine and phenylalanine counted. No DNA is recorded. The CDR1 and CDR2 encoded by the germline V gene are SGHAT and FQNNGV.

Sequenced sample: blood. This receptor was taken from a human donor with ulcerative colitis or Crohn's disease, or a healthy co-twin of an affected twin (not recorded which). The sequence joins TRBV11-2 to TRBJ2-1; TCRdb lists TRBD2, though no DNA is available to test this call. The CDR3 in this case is CASSLLGLAGVQHSYNEQFF. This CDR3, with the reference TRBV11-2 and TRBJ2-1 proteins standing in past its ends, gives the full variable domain EAGVAQSPRYKIIEKRQSVAFWCNPISGHATLYWYQQILGQGPKLLIQFQNNGVVDDSQLPKDRFSAERLKGVDSTLKIQPAKLEDSAVYLCASSLLGLAGVQHSYNEQFFGPGTRLTVL.